One and the same sample provided the 7 T cell receptor beta chains below, sequenced in a study of identical twins. TCRdb itself ran the 5' RACE reads through MiXCR, one entry per CDR3 protein. The data contain about 470,000 distinct CDR3 sequences, roughly 24% of them seen just once; the ten biggest clones take up 2.9%. These records were also assigned to another study, of T cells expressing NK-cell markers.

Sequenced material: CD4+ T cells sorted from blood. The source is a woman aged 18 to 35 in good health.

This clonotype was seen repeatedly, ten times or more. V gene TRBV7-9 combines with J gene TRBJ2-5, with TRBD2 matching 11 bases. CDR1 SEHNR and CDR2 FQNEAQ come from the germline V gene (reference sequence). The CDR3 spans 15 residues. V trimming: 3 bases; J trimming: 2 bases; junction bases outside the gene matches: 2. The CDR3 DNA follows: TGTGCCAGCAGCTTGGGACTAGCGGATCAAGAGACCCAGTACTTC. Residues: CASSLGLADQETQYF.

This rearrangement joins TRBV6-2 or TRBV6-3 to TRBJ2-4; D is unresolved. The CDR3 has 16 residues. Germline values: CDR1 MNHEY, CDR2 SVGEGT. V was shortened by 2 bases and J by 1 base, with 12 bases between the two germline ends. CDR3 amino acids: CASSYLFSGAKNIQYF. The CDR3 bases are TGTGCCAGCAGTTACCTTTTCTCGGGTGCCAAAAACATTCAGTACTTC.

This chain joins TRBV12-3 or TRBV12-4 and TRBJ2-1; D is uncertain. The CDR3 loop spans 14 amino acids. The V and J ends lost 3 bases and 4 bases respectively, with 10 bases between them. CDR3 in DNA: TGTGCCAGCAGTTTTGAGCGAGCTTACAATGAGCAGTTCTTC. Its translation: CASSFERAYNEQFF.

The chain uses TRBV20-1 and TRBJ2-7; 7 bases are shared with TRBD2. V lost 6 bases, J lost 6 bases, and 11 bases stayed unmatched. CDR1 DFQATT and CDR2 SNEGSKA come from the germline V gene (reference sequence). This CDR3 comprises 13 residues. CDR3 region: CSALGGGGGEQYF. CDR3 coding DNA: TGCAGTGCCCTGGGGGGGGGTGGAGGCGAGCAGTACTTC.

This clonotype was picked up a small number of times. The chain carries TRBV5-4 and TRBJ2-7, with 9 bases matching TRBD1. Germline V lookup: CDR1 SGHNT, CDR2 YYREEE (reference sequence). This CDR3 spans 17 amino acids. With 5 bases clipped from V and 2 bases from J, the junction kept 14 bases outside the gene matches. The CDR3 DNA reads TGTGCCAGCAGTAAAGGTACAGGGGGCGCTTCGCCCTACGAGCAGTACTTC. It encodes CASSKGTGGASPYEQYF.

The J gene is TRBJ2-1, the V gene TRBV7-2; D is possibly TRBD1 (6 bases). Per germline, CDR1 SGHTA and CDR2 FQGNSA. The CDR3 consists of 14 residues. With 1 base removed from V and 7 bases from J, the gap between germline ends came to 11 bases. CDR3 amino acids: CASSLDRVANEQFF. The CDR3 DNA reads as TGTGCCAGCAGCTTAGACAGGGTCGCGAATGAGCAGTTCTTC. Full variable domain (missing parts from reference TRBV7-2 and TRBJ2-1): GAGVSQSPSNKVTEKGKDVELRCDPISGHTALYWYRQSLGQGLEFLIYFQGNSAPDKSGLPSDRFSAERTGGSVSTLTIQRTQQEDSAVYLCASSLDRVANEQFFGPGTRLTVL.

This clonotype showed up just a few times. V usage is TRBV10-3 and J usage is TRBJ2-1, with 9 bases matching TRBD2. This CDR3 region has 14 residues. CDR1 and CDR2 (germline): ENHRY, SYGVKD. With 7 bases clipped from V and 6 bases from J, the junction kept 7 bases outside the gene matches. CDR3 sequence: CAINAGTSSNEQFF. The DNA of the CDR3 is TGTGCCATCAATGCCGGGACTAGCTCCAATGAGCAGTTCTTC.